Below, one TCR beta chain is given with its context. The antigen is not known. Repertoires were generated with immunoSEQ multiplex PCR, while TCRdb's copy carries only in-frame clones and drops some. The sample shows over 35,000 clones, 75% to 90% of them seen only once. The data belong to a study of OX40 agonist ivuxolimab in advanced cancers. Notes on the study in general: Expansion of clones was among the lowest in partial responders at 0.1-3.0 mg/kg.

CDR3 length: 12 residues. The ends were cut back, 1 base at V and 8 bases at J, with 8 bases in the middle. Germline CDR1 reads SGHTA; CDR2 reads FQGNSA. This clonotype originated in an adult with an advanced solid tumor such as melanoma, head and neck, liver or kidney cancer. This specimen was CD4+ or CD8+ T cells sorted from blood, taken in a trial of the OX40 agonist ivuxolimab. This sequence joins TRBV7-2 and TRBJ1-2; D uncertain. CDR3 coding DNA: TGTGCCAGCAGCTTAGGGCGGTCCGGCTACACCTTC. This sequence encodes CASSLGRSGYTF.